The clone carrying this T cell receptor beta chain is a singleton in its sample. Its antigen is undetermined. At one boundary the junction diverges from the germline segment, which might be a read error. This CDR3 has 11 amino acids. Germline CDR1 and CDR2: GTSNPN and SVGIG (reference sequence). This entry belongs to a study of CD8+CD57+ T cells in acquired aplastic anemia. For the study at large: Across the sorted CD4+ and CD8+ cells, DNA amounts averaged approximately 3.1 ug. Findings and limits, study-wide: Shared by patients and controls, twenty-nine CD8+ CDR3s were abundant in patients.

Patients selected for sequencing had displayed CD8+CD57+ cell expansion by flow cytometry. All participating patients were living with severe acquired aplastic anemia. Prior therapy had not been administered to any patient at the time of blood sampling. TCR beta VDJ and CDR3 profiles were obtained from a genomic DNA template. A single record per CDR3 protein comes from TCRdb applying MiXCR to the reads. Of roughly 260,000 distinct CDR3 sequences in the sample, 45% to 50% are singletons; the top ten hold 6.5% to 8%. The TCR was taken from a human donor with aplastic anemia. This rearrangement joins TRBV30 to TRBJ2-2; maybe TRBD2 (6 bases). The source material was sorted CD4+, CD8+, or CD8+CD57+ T cells (not recorded which) from PBMCs. As DNA, the CDR3 is TGTGCCTGCCTCGGATCCGGGGGGCTGTTTTTT. Translated: CACLGSGGLFF.